One sample yielded the 15 T cell receptor beta chains listed below, sequenced in a study of shared clonotypes between healthy human individuals. Libraries were prepared by immunoSEQ multiplex PCR; TCRdb keeps only in-frame clonotypes and omits some of them. The sample records over a million clones, more than 65% being singletons. Sequenced input: memory CD4+ T cells sorted from blood. Subset reported: CD45RA-negative fraction. These receptors all stem from a man aged 18 to 29 in good health.

Comments on this clone: In the same sample, other DNA sequences code for this CDR3. The CDR3 is CASSESGGSGNTIYF. The CDR3 nucleotides are TGCGCCAGCAGTGAGTCGGGAGGGTCTGGAAACACCATATATTTT. The V gene is TRBV10-2, the J gene TRBJ1-3, with D uncertain. The CDR3 covers 15 residues. Looked up from germline, CDR1 is WSHSY and CDR2 is SAAADI. V dropped 0 bases and J dropped 1 base, with 7 bases sitting between them.

V is TRBV2 and J is TRBJ2-3; 11 positions match TRBD2. Germline V gene lookup returns CDR1 SNHLY and CDR2 FYNNEI. Trimming cost V 6 bases and J 2 bases; bases outside gene matches: 4. This CDR3 is built from 15 residues. The DNA for the CDR3 is TGTGCCAGCAGGCCGACTAGCGGGATCACAGATACGCAGTATTTT. Protein: CASRPTSGITDTQYF.

This clone occurred once. The CDR3 nucleotides are TGTGCCAGCTCACCGAGCTTTGCGGGGTATTCCTACGAGCAGTACTTC. Protein product: CASSPSFAGYSYEQYF. The chain uses TRBV18 and TRBJ2-7, with a possible D match to TRBD2 (6 bases). V lost 3 bases to trimming and J lost 1 base, with 16 bases between them. This CDR3 region has 16 residues. Germline lookup yields CDR1 KGHSH and CDR2 LQKENI.

Note on this clone: This sample also contains other DNA sequences that code for the same CDR3. The V gene is TRBV27, the J gene TRBJ1-4; 10 bases line up with TRBD1. CDR1 is MNHEY and CDR2 is SMNVEV in the germline V gene (reference sequence). This CDR3 spans 14 amino acids. V lost 6 bases and J lost 8; bases outside the gene matches: 6. CDR3 DNA: TGTGCCAGCAGGAGGACAGGGGGGGGAGAAAAACTGTTTTTT. It specifies CASRRTGGGEKLFF.

On this clone: One end of the junction is discordant with germline, which a read error may explain. The rearrangement links TRBV6-1 to TRBJ1-1; 7 bases map to TRBD1. Germline lookup yields CDR1 MNHNS and CDR2 SASEGT. The CDR3 extends over 15 amino acids. CDR3 DNA: TGTGCCAGCAGTGAAATTGGCAGGGGGAACCCTGAAGCTTTCTTT. Translating gives CASSEIGRGNPEAFF.

The V gene is TRBV7-2, the J gene TRBJ2-1, with TRBD2 as a possible D gene (6 bases). The germline V gene has CDR1 SGHTA and CDR2 FQGNSA. The CDR3 consists of 15 residues. Trimming removed 5 bases from V and 2 bases from J, with 13 bases in between. This CDR3 is CASSPIADPYNEQFF. For the CDR3, the DNA is TGTGCCAGCAGCCCCATAGCGGACCCCTACAATGAGCAGTTCTTC.

V usage is TRBV6-1 and J usage is TRBJ1-6, with TRBD1 matching over 11 bases. With 8 bases clipped from V and 8 bases from J, the junction kept 5 bases outside the gene matches. The CDR3 totals 14 residues. From germline, CDR1 is MNHNS and CDR2 SASEGT. The CDR3 bases are TGTGCCAGCGACTCGGACAGGGGGCATTCACCCCTCCACTTT. Amino acid sequence: CASDSDRGHSPLHF.

The chain couples TRBV7-8 to TRBJ2-7, with 10 bases that match TRBD2. The V segment lost 1 base and the J segment 7 bases; nucleotides outside the gene matches: 7. The CDR3 has 15 residues. Germline V CDR1 and CDR2: SGHVS, FQNEAQ. CDR3: CASSLDTAGGREQYF. The CDR3 DNA follows: TGTGCCAGCAGCTTAGATACAGCGGGGGGGCGAGAGCAGTACTTC. The entire variable domain, with the rest obtained from reference TRBV7-8 and TRBJ2-7, is as follows: GAGVSQSPRYKVAKRGQDVALRCDPISGHVSLFWYQQALGQGPEFLTYFQNEAQLDKSGLPSDRFFAERPEGSVSTLKIQRTQQEDSAVYLCASSLDTAGGREQYFGPGTRLTVT.

This chain links TRBV5-1 with TRBJ2-1; TRBD2 might be the D (6 bases). The length of the CDR3 is 16 residues. V lost 0 bases to trimming and J lost 4 bases, with 14 bases between them. The germline CDR1 and CDR2 sequences are SGHRS and YFSETQ. The CDR3 here is CASSLDQSSGYNEQFF. The CDR3 DNA reads as TGCGCCAGCAGCTTGGATCAGAGTAGCGGTTACAATGAGCAGTTCTTC.

On this clone itself: The identical CDR3 is also encoded by other nucleotide sequences in the sample. The V gene is TRBV28, the J gene TRBJ2-7; TRBD1 is a possible D gene (5 bases). There are 12 residues in the CDR3. V was trimmed by 5 bases and J by 3 bases, leaving 8 bases between them. Germline V gene data show CDR1 as MDHEN and CDR2 as SYDVKM. CDR3 bases: TGTGCCAGCAGTCCGGACATCTACGAGCAGTACTTC. This codes for CASSPDIYEQYF.

A remark on this clone: Other DNA sequences in the same sample also yield this CDR3. This sequence joins TRBV20-1 and TRBJ1-1; D call uncertain. The CDR3 consists of 11 residues. Germline CDR1 is DFQATT and CDR2 is SNEGSKA (reference sequence). V dropped 5 bases and J dropped 1 base, with 5 bases sitting between them. For the CDR3, the DNA is TGCAGTGCTCGCTCGAACACTGAAGCTTTCTTT. Residues: CSARSNTEAFF.

The chain combines TRBV19 with TRBJ1-2; 9 bases are shared with TRBD1. Germline-derived CDR1 and CDR2 are LNHDA and SQIVND (reference sequence). V lost 4 bases, J lost 2 bases, and 5 bases stayed unmatched. The CDR3 contains 15 residues. For the CDR3, the DNA is TGTGCCAGTAGTACGGGACAGGGTCGGAACTATGGCTACACCTTC. Its protein product is CASSTGQGRNYGYTF.

On this clone itself: A far larger clone is one nucleotide away, so this likely arose from a read error. V gene TRBV11-1 combines with J gene TRBJ2-7; TRBD2 might be the D (5 bases). V gave up 5 bases and J gave up 3 bases, with 8 bases separating them. The CDR3 has 12 amino acids. CDR1 SGHAT and CDR2 FQDESV come from the germline V gene (reference sequence). CDR3 in amino acids: CASSPRGYEQYF. The CDR3 DNA is TGTGCCAGCAGCCCCCGGGGCTACGAGCAGTACTTC.

This chain links TRBV6-5 with TRBJ1-5; 7 bases line up with TRBD1. The germline gives CDR1 MNHEY, CDR2 SVGAGI. With 6 bases clipped from V and 7 bases from J, the junction kept 6 bases outside the gene matches. The CDR3 sequence is 13 residues long. CDR3 coding DNA: TGTGCCAGCAGCACTCAGGGGGGGCAGCCCCAGCATTTT. As protein: CASSTQGGQPQHF.

The genes are TRBV7-9 and TRBJ2-7, with 9 positions matching TRBD1. CDR1 and CDR2 from the germline V gene are SEHNR and FQNEAQ (reference sequence). CDR3 length: 13 residues. V was pared by 1 base and J by 7 bases, with 2 bases of the junction left unmatched. CDR3 DNA sequence: TGTGCCAGCAGCTTAGACAGGGGGCGAGAGCAGTACTTC. It specifies CASSLDRGREQYF. The full variable domain, with the rest looked up from reference TRBV7-9 and TRBJ2-7, is DTGVSQNPRHKITKRGQNVTFRCDPISEHNRLYWYRQTLGQGPEFLTYFQNEAQLEKSRLLSDRFSAERPKGSFSTLEIQRTEQGDSAMYLCASSLDRGREQYFGPGTRLTVT.